This record concerns one T cell receptor beta chain sequence. The data derive from a study of blood T cell repertoires in COVID-19. With 6 bases removed from V and 7 bases from J, the gap between germline ends came to 13 bases. The CDR3 extends over 13 amino acids. TCRdb keeps only in-frame clones here, not all; method: immunoSEQ multiplex PCR. Of hundreds of thousands of clones in the sample, roughly 86% were seen once. This TCR was recovered from a woman aged 45-65 years who had recovered from COVID-19. The chain carries TRBV12-3 or TRBV12-4 and TRBJ2-1; TRBD2 might be the D (6 bases). Sequenced sample: PBMCs or T cells enriched from blood (not recorded which). Here the CDR3 DNA reads TGTGCCAGCAGCACCCTAGCGCGGAATGAGCAGTTCTTC. Translated: CASSTLARNEQFF.